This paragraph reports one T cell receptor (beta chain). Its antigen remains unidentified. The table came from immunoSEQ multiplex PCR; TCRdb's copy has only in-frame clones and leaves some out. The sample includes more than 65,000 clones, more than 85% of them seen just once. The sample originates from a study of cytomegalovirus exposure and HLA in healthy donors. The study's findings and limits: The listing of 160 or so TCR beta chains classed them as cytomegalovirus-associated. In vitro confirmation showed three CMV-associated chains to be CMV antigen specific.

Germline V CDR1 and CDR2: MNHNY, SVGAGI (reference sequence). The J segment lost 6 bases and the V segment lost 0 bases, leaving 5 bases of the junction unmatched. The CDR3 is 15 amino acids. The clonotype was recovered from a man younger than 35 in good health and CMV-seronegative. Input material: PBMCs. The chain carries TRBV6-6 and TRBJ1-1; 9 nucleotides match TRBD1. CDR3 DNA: TGTGCCAGCAGTTACTCGGGACAGGGTAGTCCTGAAGCTTTCTTT. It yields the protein CASSYSGQGSPEAFF.